The 10 T cell receptor beta chains below all came from one sample that was sequenced in a study of T cell repertoires in ileal Crohn's disease. Time point described: neoterminal ileum biopsy at postoperative endoscopy, about 6 months after surgery. Generated by immunoSEQ multiplex PCR, the TCRdb table keeps only in-frame clones and is missing some. This sample has 12,000 or so clones, with roughly 80% found just once. The specimen sequenced was ileal tissue. Source of these receptors: an adult with Crohn's disease.

The genes are TRBV18 and TRBJ1-3; maybe TRBD1 (5 bases). This CDR3 is 14 amino acids long. V was pared by 3 bases and J by 4 bases, with 10 bases between. Germline V lookup: CDR1 KGHSH, CDR2 LQKENI. CDR3 DNA sequence: TGTGCCAGCTCACCGGCAGGGCAAGGAAACACCATATATTTT. Translation gives CASSPAGQGNTIYF.

The genes are TRBV6-1 and TRBJ2-3; 7 positions agree with TRBD1. V shed 2 bases and J 4 bases; nucleotides not matched to a gene: 12. The CDR3 is 17 residues long. Germline values: CDR1 MNHNS, CDR2 SASEGT. This chain's CDR3 is CASSESDVHRGADTQYF. DNA for the CDR3: TGTGCCAGCAGTGAAAGTGACGTGCACAGGGGCGCAGATACGCAGTATTTT.

This rearrangement joins TRBV5-1 to TRBJ2-7, with 11 bases matching TRBD1. V shed 1 base and J 5 bases; nucleotides not matched to a gene: 5. CDR3 length equals 15 residues. Germline V gene lookup returns CDR1 SGHRS and CDR2 YFSETQ. CDR3 region: CASSLFGTGGHEQYF. CDR3 nucleotide sequence: TGCGCCAGCAGCTTGTTCGGGACAGGGGGTCACGAGCAGTACTTC.

The chain links TRBV5-6 to TRBJ2-1, with D possibly matching TRBD1 (6 bases). Germline CDR1 and CDR2: SGHDT and YYEEEE. The CDR3 has 16 residues. The V end lost 3 bases, the J end lost 0 bases, and 13 bases lay between the germline ends. CDR3 residues: CASSSIQGSSYNEQFF. The CDR3 nucleotides are TGTGCCAGCAGCTCGATACAGGGTAGCTCCTACAATGAGCAGTTCTTC.

The rearrangement joins TRBV9 to TRBJ1-2; D might be TRBD1 (6 bases). The CDR3 totals 13 residues. Trimming cost V 0 bases and J 8 bases, with 11 bases left between them. Germline loops: CDR1 SGDLS, CDR2 YYNGEE. CDR3: CASSVEGERGYTF. CDR3 DNA: TGTGCCAGCAGCGTAGAGGGGGAGAGGGGCTACACCTTC.

The gene calls are TRBV6-5 and TRBJ2-1; D may be TRBD1 (5 bases). CDR1 and CDR2 (germline): MNHEY, SVGAGI. Between the trimmed V and J ends, which lost 6 bases and 5 bases, there was a span of 17 bases. The length of the CDR3 is 15 residues. In DNA, the CDR3 is TGTGCCAGCAGCCGAGGTGCAGGGCGGCACAATGAGCAGTTCTTC. It translates to CASSRGAGRHNEQFF.

The chain joins TRBV7-2 to TRBJ2-1; 8 bases fit TRBD2. Germline V CDR1 and CDR2: SGHTA, FQGNSA. The CDR3 has 13 residues. V gave up 6 bases and J gave up 8 bases; unmatched junction bases: 6. CDR3 protein: CASSRTSPHEQFF. CDR3 nucleotides: TGTGCCAGCAGTCGGACTAGCCCCCATGAGCAGTTCTTC.

V gene TRBV11-3 combines with J gene TRBJ1-1; 11 positions agree with TRBD1. The CDR3 spans 14 residues. Trimming cost V 4 bases and J 7 bases; bases outside gene matches: 5. The germline V gene has CDR1 SGHNT and CDR2 YENEEA. The CDR3 here is CASSWGQGVYEAFF. The CDR3, as DNA: TGTGCCAGCAGCTGGGGACAGGGGGTTTATGAAGCTTTCTTT.

The chain links TRBV5-4 to TRBJ1-4, with 10 bases that match TRBD1. This CDR3 comprises 15 residues. The germline gives CDR1 SGHNT, CDR2 YYREEE (reference sequence). V lost 4 bases and J lost 5; bases outside the gene matches: 5. The CDR3 bases are TGTGCCAGCAGCCAGTCGACAGGGGGCAATGAAAAACTGTTTTTT. Residues: CASSQSTGGNEKLFF.

V gene TRBV6-1 combines with J gene TRBJ1-5, with 7 bases lining up with TRBD1. This CDR3 region has 14 residues. V lost 5 bases and J lost 2; bases outside the gene matches: 3. In germline, CDR1 is MNHNS, CDR2 SASEGT. The chain's CDR3 is CASSLDRGNQPQHF. CDR3 sequence (DNA): TGTGCCAGCAGTTTAGACAGGGGCAATCAGCCCCAGCATTTT.